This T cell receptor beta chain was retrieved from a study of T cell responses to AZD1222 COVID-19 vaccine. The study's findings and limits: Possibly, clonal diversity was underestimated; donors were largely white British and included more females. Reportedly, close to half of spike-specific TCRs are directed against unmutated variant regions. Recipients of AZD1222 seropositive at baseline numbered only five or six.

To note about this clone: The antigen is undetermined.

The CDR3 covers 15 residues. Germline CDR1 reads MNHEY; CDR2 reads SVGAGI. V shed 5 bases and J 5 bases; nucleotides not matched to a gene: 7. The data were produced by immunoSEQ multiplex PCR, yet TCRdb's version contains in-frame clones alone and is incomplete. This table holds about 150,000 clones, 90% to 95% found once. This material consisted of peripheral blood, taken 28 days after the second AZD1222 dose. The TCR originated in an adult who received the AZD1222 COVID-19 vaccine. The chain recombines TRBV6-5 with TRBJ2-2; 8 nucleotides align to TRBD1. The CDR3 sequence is CASSRQGAFTGELFF. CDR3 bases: TGTGCCAGCAGTAGGCAGGGGGCTTTTACCGGGGAGCTGTTTTTT.